Listed below are T cell receptor beta chains from one sample, sequenced in a study of a mutant IDH1 vaccine in newly diagnosed glioma. The method was immunoSEQ multiplex PCR; TCRdb's version includes in-frame clones alone and lacks a portion of them. The table shows roughly 86,000 clones, with roughly four fifths occurring only once. The antigens for these receptors are not known. The sequencing used PBMCs, collected from a glioma patient whose treatment included an IDH1 peptide vaccine. Receptor source: a man in his forties with glioma. The CDR3 runs from the conserved cysteine through the conserved F or W. A D gene is named only where the DNA matches it firmly. The size of a clone is reported for some rows only, either as once, few or many, or as a class for expanded clones.

TRBV7-2	TRBJ2-2	.	.	TGTGCCAGCAGCTTGCGGGTAAACACCGGGGAGCTGTTTTTT	CASSLRVNTGELFF
TRBV11-2	TRBJ1-5	.	.	TGTGCCAGCAGCCCCGGAGGGTATAGCAATCAGCCCCAGCATTTT	CASSPGGYSNQPQHF
TRBV18	TRBJ1-4	.	.	TGTGCCAGCTCTCCCTTACACAGGGCACAGGAAAAACTGTTTTTT	CASSPLHRAQEKLFF
TRBV5-4	TRBJ2-3	once	.	TGTGCCAGCAGCTTGTCGGCCCGGACGCAGTATTTT	CASSLSARTQYF
TRBV7-2	TRBJ2-3	.	.	TGTGCCAGCAGCCTCGCGGGGATGGCCACAGATACGCAGTATTTT	CASSLAGMATDTQYF
TRBV18	TRBJ1-5	.	TRBD1	TGTGCCAGCTCACAGGGGGCGTTCAAGGAGCCCCAGCATTTT	CASSQGAFKEPQHF
TRBV7-9	TRBJ2-6	.	TRBD1	TGTGCCAGCAGCCAAGACAGGGCTGGGGCCAACGTCCTGACTTTC	CASSQDRAGANVLTF
TRBV27	TRBJ2-1	.	.	TGTGCCAGCAGTTTTAGGGGGAATGAGCAGTTCTTC	CASSFRGNEQFF
TRBV11-3	TRBJ2-3	.	.	TGTGCCAGCAGCCCTGGGGGCGATACGCAGTATTTT	CASSPGGDTQYF
TRBV28	TRBJ2-3	.	TRBD2	TGTGCCAGCAGTCTCCTATCGGTGGCGCAAGCGGGGGATACGCAGTATTTT	CASSLLSVAQAGDTQYF
TRBV5-4	TRBJ2-2	.	.	TGTGCCAGCAGCATGACCGGGCTAAACACCGGGGAGCTGTTTTTT	CASSMTGLNTGELFF
TRBV27	TRBJ2-1	.	.	TGTGCCAGCAGTGCCGGGACCCCGTGGGATGAGCAGTTCTTC	CASSAGTPWDEQFF
TRBV5-1	TRBJ2-7	.	.	TGCGCCAGCAGCCCCCGGACGGTCTCCTACGAGCAGTACTTC	CASSPRTVSYEQYF
TRBV7-2	TRBJ1-6	.	.	TGTGCCAGCAGCCCTCTTCTCAGCCATTCACCCCTCCACTTT	CASSPLLSHSPLHF
TRBV18	TRBJ1-2	.	TRBD1	TGTGCCAGCTCACCACGGCGGGACAGGGATATTCGCTACACCTTC	CASSPRRDRDIRYTF
TRBV10-2	TRBJ1-5	.	TRBD1	TGCGCCAGCAGTTCCGGGACAGGGGGCGCAGGCAATCAGCCCCAGCATTTT	CASSSGTGGAGNQPQHF
TRBV13	TRBJ2-1	.	.	TGTGCCAGCAGCTTAGCGGACTCGAACAATGAGCAGTTCTTC	CASSLADSNNEQFF
TRBV5-5	TRBJ1-2	few	TRBD1	TGTGCCAGCAGCCTCGGACAGGGGTGGGACTACACCTTC	CASSLGQGWDYTF
TRBV29-1	TRBJ2-3	once	.	TGCAGCGTTGTCGGGCGGCTAGTCACAGATACGCAGTATTTT	CSVVGRLVTDTQYF
TRBV2	TRBJ2-3	.	.	TGTGCCAGCAGTGATACAGCCTACACAGATACGCAGTATTTT	CASSDTAYTDTQYF
TRBV7-2	TRBJ2-1	.	TRBD2	TGTGCCAGCAGCTTAGACGGGAGGGCCATCAATGAGCAGTTCTTC	CASSLDGRAINEQFF
TRBV5-1	TRBJ2-2	.	.	TGCGCCAACCAACAGGGTCAAGCCGGGGAGCTGTTTTTT	CANQQGQAGELFF
TRBV28	TRBJ2-1	.	TRBD2	TGTGCCAGCAGTTTCAAGACTAGCGGATACAATGAGCAGTTCTTC	CASSFKTSGYNEQFF
TRBV19	TRBJ1-5	.	.	TGTGCCAGTAGTCTCCCAAGTTCGGGCAAAATAAAGCCCCAGCATTTT	CASSLPSSGKIKPQHF
TRBV27	TRBJ2-1	.	.	TGTGCCAGCAGTTTATACGGCGGGGGCCGCAATGAGCAGTTCTTC	CASSLYGGGRNEQFF
TRBV7-6	TRBJ2-5	.	.	TGTGCCAGCAGCTTCAGGCAGGTCCAAGAGACCCAGTACTTC	CASSFRQVQETQYF
TRBV6-5	TRBJ2-1	.	.	TGTGCCAGCAGCTTCGGACGGAACAATGAGCAGTTCTTC	CASSFGRNNEQFF
TRBV19	TRBJ1-5	.	TRBD1	TGTGCCAGTAGTCCAGGGACAGGGCTGGACTGGGGTCAGCCCCAGCATTTT	CASSPGTGLDWGQPQHF
TRBV28	TRBJ1-2	.	TRBD1	TGTGCCAGCAGCTTCAGGGGGCTAGACTATGGCTACACCTTC	CASSFRGLDYGYTF
TRBV7-9	TRBJ2-3	.	TRBD2	TGTGCCAGCAGCTTAGGACTAGCGGGGGGAGGAGATACGCAGTATTTT	CASSLGLAGGGDTQYF
TRBV18	TRBJ1-4	.	.	TGTGCCAGCTCACCGAGGAATAGTAATGAAAAACTGTTTTTT	CASSPRNSNEKLFF
TRBV7-6	TRBJ2-3	.	.	TGTGCCAGCAGCTTAGGCACGGGGGGCCGTTCCGGCACAGATACGCAGTATTTT	CASSLGTGGRSGTDTQYF
TRBV6-5	TRBJ2-3	once	TRBD2	TGTGCCAGCAGTTACTACGGGGGGGGAAGCACAGATACGCAGTATTTT	CASSYYGGGSTDTQYF
TRBV29-1	TRBJ2-5	few	.	TGCAGCGTGGGGACCACTAGGGGGGAGACCCAGTACTTC	CSVGTTRGETQYF
TRBV7-2	TRBJ2-1	.	.	TGTGCCAGCAGCTTCTTTAGGAGGGACAATGAGCAGTTCTTC	CASSFFRRDNEQFF
TRBV4-1	TRBJ1-5	few	.	TGCGCCAGCAGCCAAGAGGCGGGGGTCCGCAATCAGCCCCAGCATTTT	CASSQEAGVRNQPQHF
TRBV7-2	TRBJ1-2	once	.	TGTGCCAGCAGCGCACAGGAGCGGGGCTACACCTTC	CASSAQERGYTF